The text below deals with one T cell receptor (beta chain). The sample comes from a study of cytomegalovirus exposure and HLA in healthy donors. The CDR3 consists of 15 residues. In germline, CDR1 is MDHEN, CDR2 SYDVKM. Trimming shortened V by 5 bases and J by 9 bases, and 23 bases separated the two germline ends. PCR used 60 Vbeta primers and 13 Jbeta primers. Original handling: Some 80 million unique TCR beta chains, 10 million to 14 million shared, were counted in a later analysis. The data were produced by immunoSEQ multiplex PCR, yet TCRdb's version contains in-frame clones alone and is incomplete. V and J calls and clone size are those listed in that table; D and trimming were worked out from the DNA. The sample contains some 150,000 clones, roughly 80% of which appear only once.

Sequencing used PBMCs. The sequence was collected from a woman aged 25-40 years in good health and CMV-seronegative. The chain recombines TRBV28 with TRBJ2-7; no clear D gene. The CDR3 bases are TGTGCCAGCAGTCCCCCTGGGCTCCTTATTAGATCGCAGTACTTC. Its protein product is CASSPPGLLIRSQYF.